This T cell receptor (beta chain) was sequenced in a study of neurological immune-mediated disorders. In TCRdb, the 5' RACE reads were re-called with MiXCR into one record per CDR3 protein. Of 45,000 to 55,000 distinct CDR3 sequences in the sample, 3% to 4% were seen once. This clonotype turned up a few times. Its specificity is not known. A much more abundant neighbour one base away suggests this may be a read error. Broader study findings: A possible signature appeared as one related-CDR3 cluster, in which phylogenetic grouping placed the repertoires of 18 of 34 multiple sclerosis patients.

Preparation of the unsorted libraries drew on 2 million PBMCs stored at -80 C. The CDR3 is 15 amino acids. Per the germline V gene, CDR1 is SGHRS and CDR2 is YFSETQ. V dropped 0 bases and J dropped 8; count of bases not matched to a gene: 5. This sequence joins TRBV5-1 and TRBJ1-6; TRBD1 agrees at 7 bases. The TCR comes from a man aged 55-75 years with multiple sclerosis. Sample: PBMCs. The CDR3 protein is CASSLDGTAYSPLHF. The CDR3 DNA follows: TGCGCCAGCAGCTTGGACGGGACAGCTTATTCACCCCTCCACTTT.